These 8 T cell receptor beta chains came from one sample sequenced in a study of tumor and adjacent non-tumor tissue in lung cancer. TCRbeta libraries were built with three rounds of nested PCR, modified from ARM-PCR. Using its own MiXCR run on the multiplex PCR reads, TCRdb lists one record per CDR3 protein. The sample has 70,000 to 90,000 distinct CDR3 sequences, around 70% seen once; the top ten hold around a quarter. No cell sorting was done before RNA was extracted from the tissue. This non-tumor lung sample came from over 3 cm beyond the tumor edge. The material sequenced was distant non-tumor lung tissue. The receptors originated from a woman between 50 and 59 years old with non-small cell lung cancer.

This clonotype was counted once. Germline and junction disagree at one end, which may indicate a read error. The chain couples TRBV5-4 to TRBJ2-5; a possible D gene is TRBD1 (6 bases). This CDR3 spans 15 amino acids. The germline gives CDR1 SGHNT, CDR2 YYREEE (reference sequence). In nucleotides, the CDR3 is TGTGCCAGCAGCCTACGTTGGGACAAGAGAGAGGCCCAGCACTTC. Residues: CASSLRWDKREAQHF.

This clonotype has just a few counts. One end of the junction is discordant with germline, which a read error may explain. The gene calls are TRBV7-9 and TRBJ2-2; 9 bases fit TRBD1. The CDR3 is 15 amino acids. Germline CDR1 is SEHNR and CDR2 is FQNEAQ (reference sequence). In DNA form, the CDR3 reads TGTGCCAGCAGCCGAGGGACAGGGAACACTGGGGAGCTGTTTTTT. Its protein product is CASSRGTGNTGELFF.

The chain links TRBV7-9 to TRBJ2-5, with a weak D call TRBD2 (5 bases). This CDR3 region has 16 residues. V lost 2 bases and J 9 bases, leaving 22 bases between the germline ends. Germline CDR1 reads SEHNR; CDR2 reads FQNEAQ (reference sequence). DNA for the CDR3: TGTGCCAGCAGCTTACTTTCCACCAGGCTGTCGGAGGCCCAGTACTTC. Translating gives CASSLLSTRLSEAQYF.

This clonotype has a count of ten or more. This chain links TRBV10-1 with TRBJ2-2; D unresolved. The CDR3 is 9 amino acids. Trimming cost V 4 bases and J 9 bases, with 0 bases left between them. Germline CDR1 reads WNHNN; CDR2 reads SYGVQD (reference sequence). CDR3 sequence: CASSGELFF. CDR3 DNA sequence: TGCGCCAGCAGTGGGGAGCTGTTTTTT.

This clonotype has just a few counts. This chain uses TRBV4-1 with TRBJ1-1; no definite D call. Germline values: CDR1 MGHRA, CDR2 YSYEKL. This CDR3 has 16 residues. The germline V and J ends were trimmed by 0 bases and 4 bases, with 15 bases remaining between them. CDR3 bases: TGCGCCAGCAGCCAAGATCTCTACTGGATCAGCACTGAAGCTTTCTTT. Translating it yields CASSQDLYWISTEAFF.

As regards this clonotype: A junction end diverges from the germline sequence, so it may reflect a read error. The J gene is TRBJ1-4, the V gene TRBV11-2; D gene unclear. Germline V lookup: CDR1 SGHAT, CDR2 FQNNGV. CDR3 size: 11 residues. CDR3 nucleotides: TGTGCCAACAGCTTAGGTGGAAAACTGTTTTTT. It translates to CANSLGGKLFF. Supplemented by reference TRBV11-2 and TRBJ1-4, the full variable domain reads EAGVAQSPRYKIIEKRQSVAFWCNPISGHATLYWYQQILGQGPKLLIQFQNNGVVDDSQLPKDRFSAERLKGVDSTLKIQPAKLEDSAVYLCANSLGGKLFFGSGTQLSVL.

Details on this clonotype: This may arise from a read error, as a much more abundant clone is one base away. Without the conserved terminal phenylalanine or tryptophan, this CDR3 likely stems from a read error. V usage is TRBV4-3 and J usage is TRBJ2-7; TRBD1 aligns across 8 bases. The trim removed 4 bases at V and 4 bases at J, leaving 12 bases unmatched. There are 16 residues in the CDR3. In germline, CDR1 is LGHNA, CDR2 YSLEER. CDR3 sequence reads: CASSPGYGQGEYEQYL. The CDR3 DNA follows: TGCGCCAGCAGCCCCGGGTACGGACAGGGAGAGTACGAGCAGTACCTC.

This clonotype was counted many times. This may stem from a read error, because a much larger clone lies one nucleotide away. The chain couples TRBV11-2 to TRBJ2-1, with TRBD2 identical over 11 bases. Per the germline V gene, CDR1 is SGHAT and CDR2 is FQNNGV. CDR3 length: 14 residues. In DNA form, the CDR3 reads TGTGCCAGCAGCTTCGGGACTAGCGGAAATGAGCAGTCCTTC. It is translated as CASSFGTSGNEQSF.